One sample yielded the 9 T cell receptor beta chains listed below, sequenced in a study of beta chain features in type 1 diabetes. Reverse transcription of all isolated RNA meant that expressed TCRB transcripts were sequenced. Method: immunoSEQ multiplex PCR; TCRdb's copy keeps in-frame clones and lacks some. Here the sample spans approximately 150,000 clones, more than 9% being singletons. The specimen sequenced was naive CD4+ T cells from blood. The source is a man younger than 35 in good health.

A few counts support this clone. This chain links TRBV7-9 with TRBJ2-5, with TRBD1 identical over 10 bases. V shed 8 bases, J shed 4 bases, and the junction held 7 bases outside the gene matches. Looked up from germline, CDR1 is SEHNR and CDR2 is FQNEAQ (reference sequence). This CDR3 region has 14 residues. The CDR3, as DNA: TGTGCCAGCGGTGACAGGGGGCGGACAGAGACCCAGTACTTC. Its protein product is CASGDRGRTETQYF.

The chain carries TRBV11-3 and TRBJ2-3; TRBD1 is a possible D gene (7 bases). V shed 4 bases and J shed 4 bases, with 12 bases lying between them. Germline values: CDR1 SGHNT, CDR2 YENEEA. The CDR3 covers 14 residues. CDR3 sequence reads: CASSSGRGADTQYF. The DNA for the CDR3 is TGTGCCAGCAGCTCCGGCAGGGGGGCAGATACGCAGTATTTT.

The CDR3 here is CASSPRGLSYGYTF. CDR3 DNA: TGCGCCAGCAGCCCAAGGGGACTCAGCTATGGCTACACCTTC. This chain joins TRBV5-1 and TRBJ1-2, with a tentative D call TRBD1 (5 bases). CDR3 size: 14 residues. The germline V and J ends were trimmed by 4 bases and 4 bases, with 14 bases remaining between them. CDR1 and CDR2 from the germline V gene are SGHRS and YFSETQ.

The J gene is TRBJ2-1, the V gene TRBV7-3, with 9 bases identical to TRBD2. The junction had 8 bases not matched to a gene; V was cut back by 2 bases and J by 0 bases. CDR1 is SGHTA, CDR2 FQGTGA, per germline. This CDR3 spans 18 amino acids. The CDR3: CASSLARLAGASYNEQFF. In DNA, the CDR3 is TGTGCCAGCAGCTTAGCCCGATTAGCGGGGGCCTCCTACAATGAGCAGTTCTTC. The whole variable domain, remainder taken from reference TRBV7-3 and TRBJ2-1, is GAGVSQTPSNKVTEKGKYVELRCDPISGHTALYWYRQSLGQGPEFLIYFQGTGAADDSGLPNDRFFAVRPEGSVSTLKIQRTERGDSAVYLCASSLARLAGASYNEQFFGPGTRLTVL.

The V call is TRBV7-9, the J call TRBJ1-5, with 8 bases fitting TRBD1. V shed 4 bases, J shed 5 bases, and the junction held 10 bases outside the gene matches. This CDR3 is 16 amino acids long. Germline lookup yields CDR1 SEHNR and CDR2 FQNEAQ (reference sequence). The CDR3 here is CASSSGRTGYDQPQHF. CDR3 nucleotide sequence: TGTGCCAGCAGCTCCGGTCGGACAGGGTACGATCAGCCCCAGCATTTT.

This clone was detected a few times. The CDR3 is CASGELRSSGNTIYF. As DNA, the CDR3 is TGTGCCAGCGGAGAGCTTCGGTCCTCTGGAAACACCATATATTTT. The V call is TRBV18, the J call TRBJ1-3; D is undetermined. The CDR3 totals 15 residues. Germline V gives CDR1 KGHSH, CDR2 LQKENI. V gave up 8 bases and J gave up 0 bases, with 14 bases separating them.

V is TRBV10-2 and J is TRBJ1-1; weak D call: TRBD1 (6 bases). CDR3 length equals 14 residues. Trimming removed 3 bases from V and 0 bases from J, with 8 bases in between. Germline V gives CDR1 WSHSY, CDR2 SAAADI. The CDR3 DNA is TGCGCCAGCAGTGATCAGGGGTTGAACACTGAAGCTTTCTTT. Protein sequence: CASSDQGLNTEAFF.

This CDR3 is CASSDGGQMLETQYF. DNA of the CDR3: TGTGCCAGCAGCGACGGAGGGCAGATGTTGGAGACGCAGTATTTT. The gene calls are TRBV9 and TRBJ2-3; D is perhaps TRBD2 (6 bases). The germline V gene encodes CDR1 SGDLS and CDR2 YYNGEE. V was shortened by 3 bases and J by 9 bases, with 20 bases between the two germline ends. This CDR3 region has 15 residues.

This clone showed up just a few times. CDR3 in amino acids: CASSFHSYEQYF. CDR3 DNA sequence: TGTGCCAGCAGCTTTCACAGCTACGAGCAGTACTTC. The V gene is TRBV7-2, the J gene TRBJ2-5; D call uncertain. The DNA end lines up better with TRBJ2-7; the J call may be wrong. Germline assignment: CDR1 SGHTA and CDR2 FQGNSA. CDR3 length equals 12 residues.